This paragraph covers one T cell receptor (beta chain) sequence. Its antigen is currently unknown. The data originate from a study of cytomegalovirus exposure and HLA in healthy donors. Turning to the study itself: In terms of ancestry, the Caucasian-associated cluster contained roughly 80% of the 398 genotyped donors. Study-level findings and limits: Later analysis demonstrated an association between a missense DCLRE1C variant and TCR beta V- and J-gene trimming.

60 Vbeta and 13 Jbeta primers were used in PCR. The protocol was immunoSEQ multiplex PCR, while the TCRdb copy is restricted to in-frame clones and leaves out a portion. The sample holds tens of thousands of clones. Source material: PBMCs. This TCR was sampled from a young woman in good health and CMV-seropositive.

The CDR3 region is CASRETAPQETQYF. CDR3 nucleotides: TGTGCCAGCAGAGAGACAGCTCCCCAAGAGACCCAGTACTTC. This chain connects TRBV2 to TRBJ2-5, with a tentative D call TRBD1 (5 bases). This CDR3 region has 14 residues. Trimming cost V 6 bases and J 1 base, with 12 bases left between them. The germline V gene has CDR1 SNHLY and CDR2 FYNNEI.